This entry features one TCR beta chain sequence. Between the trimmed V and J ends, which lost 4 bases and 6 bases, there was a span of 24 bases. The CDR3 has 18 amino acids. Germline V gene sequence: CDR1 MDHEN, CDR2 SYDVKM. The record originates from a study of blood T cell repertoires in COVID-19. The protocol was immunoSEQ multiplex PCR, while the TCRdb copy is restricted to in-frame clones and leaves out a portion. The sample shows tens of thousands of clones, 70% to 90% of them seen only once. The sample comprised peripheral blood. This clonotype originated in a human donor in a cohort sampled during active COVID-19. This chain connects TRBV28 to TRBJ2-2; D is perhaps TRBD1 (6 bases). CDR3 DNA sequence: TGTGCCAGCAGTTCTATGGCAGGGGCGAAGGTTAGGGCCGGGGAGCTGTTTTTT. Protein product: CASSSMAGAKVRAGELFF.